The next 12 T cell receptor beta chains were all read from a single sample in a study of CXCR3-negative and CXCR3-positive naive CD8 T cells. 5' RACE with UMI labels generated the TRB cDNA libraries. Reanalyzing the 5' RACE reads, TCRdb keeps one entry per CDR3 protein, without DNA. The sample data list tens of thousands of distinct CDR3 sequences. Sequenced material: memory CD8+ T cells from blood. All receptors derive from a human donor in good health. Some clones in this sample may be carry-over from other donors' samples.

CDR3 sequence reads: CASSLGEDGELFF. This chain links TRBV7-6 with TRBJ2-2. CDR1 and CDR2 from the germline V gene are SGHVS and FNYEAQ. The CDR3 length is 13 residues. Drawing the rest from reference TRBV7-6 and TRBJ2-2, the complete variable domain is GAGVSQSPRYKVTKRGQDVALRCDPISGHVSLYWYRQALGQGPEFLTYFNYEAQQDKSGLPNDRFSAERPEGSISTLTIQRTEQRDSAMYRCASSLGEDGELFFGEGSRLTVL.

The chain carries TRBV7-9 and TRBJ2-5; the D gene TCRdb calls, TRBD1, cannot be checked with no DNA. Germline-derived CDR1 and CDR2 are SEHNR and FQNEAQ (reference sequence). The CDR3 runs 15 residues. The CDR3 reads CASSLTGQPKETQYF.

V gene TRBV28 combines with J gene TRBJ2-7. The CDR3 contains 14 residues. Germline assignment: CDR1 MDHEN and CDR2 SYDVKM. The CDR3 reads CASSLVQVYYEQYF.

The genes are TRBV15 and TRBJ2-7; TCRdb picks TRBD1, but there is no DNA to check that call. CDR3 size: 17 residues. Germline V gene sequence: CDR1 LNHNV, CDR2 YYDKDF (reference sequence). CDR3 sequence: CATSPHRRAGASYEQYF.

The rearrangement links TRBV15 to TRBJ2-7. This CDR3 contains 16 residues. Per germline, CDR1 LNHNV and CDR2 YYDKDF (reference sequence). The CDR3 loop reads CATSRDLERPPSEQYF.

The V gene is TRBV3-1, the J gene TRBJ2-1; the D gene TCRdb calls, TRBD2, cannot be checked with no DNA. Germline CDR1 reads LGHDT; CDR2 reads YNNKEL (reference sequence). The CDR3 is made up of 14 amino acids. The CDR3 loop reads CASSQEGLYNEQFF.

V gene TRBV12-3 or TRBV12-4 combines with J gene TRBJ2-7; TCRdb indicates TRBD2, and absent DNA this call remains unverified. CDR3 length equals 15 residues. The CDR3: CASSLKRGVTYEQYF.

The CDR3 loop is CSVGYGETQYF. The V and J genes are TRBV29-1 and TRBJ2-5. This CDR3 comprises 11 residues. Germline V lookup: CDR1 SQVTM, CDR2 ANQGSEA.

The rearrangement uses TRBV7-9 and TRBJ1-5; TCRdb reports TRBD1, a call that lacks DNA to check it against. Looked up from germline, CDR1 is SEHNR and CDR2 is FQNEAQ (reference sequence). The CDR3 sequence is 16 residues long. The CDR3 spells CASSLEGTGLEGPQHF. The full variable domain, its missing parts supplied by reference TRBV7-9 and TRBJ1-5, is DTGVSQNPRHKITKRGQNVTFRCDPISEHNRLYWYRQTLGQGPEFLTYFQNEAQLEKSRLLSDRFSAERPKGSFSTLEIQRTEQGDSAMYLCASSLEGTGLEGPQHFGDGTRLSIL.

The J gene is TRBJ1-2, the V gene TRBV4-3. The CDR3 loop spans 15 amino acids. Germline CDR1 reads LGHNA; CDR2 reads YSLEER. CDR3 region: CASSQDQGSNYGYTF.

The V gene is TRBV7-9, the J gene TRBJ2-3; there is no DNA to check the TCRdb D call of TRBD1. Germline V CDR1 and CDR2: SEHNR, FQNEAQ (reference sequence). The CDR3 has 18 residues. The chain's CDR3 is CASSSGRTVAVSTDTQYF.

V gene TRBV6-2 or TRBV6-3 combines with J gene TRBJ2-7. There are 13 residues in the CDR3. Germline assignment: CDR1 MNHEY and CDR2 SVGEGT. The CDR3 region is CASSLTEYYEQYF.